This T cell receptor beta chain appears in the sequencing data of a study of cytomegalovirus exposure and HLA in healthy donors. There are 17 residues in the CDR3. Per germline, CDR1 SGDLS and CDR2 YYNGEE. V lost 0 bases to trimming and J lost 7 bases, with 19 bases between them. Amplification used 60 Vbeta primers and 13 Jbeta primers. TCRdb keeps only in-frame clones here, not all; method: immunoSEQ multiplex PCR. Here the sample spans some 60,000 clones, about 84% being singletons. This clone was seen a handful of times. The receptor was derived from a male donor in good health and CMV-seronegative. V usage is TRBV9 and J usage is TRBJ2-2; maybe TRBD1 (5 bases). Sequencing was done on a sample of PBMCs. The CDR3 DNA follows: TGTGCCAGCAGCGTAGATCTCGGGCAGGGTAGTCACGGGGAGCTGTTTTTT. This translates into CASSVDLGQGSHGELFF.